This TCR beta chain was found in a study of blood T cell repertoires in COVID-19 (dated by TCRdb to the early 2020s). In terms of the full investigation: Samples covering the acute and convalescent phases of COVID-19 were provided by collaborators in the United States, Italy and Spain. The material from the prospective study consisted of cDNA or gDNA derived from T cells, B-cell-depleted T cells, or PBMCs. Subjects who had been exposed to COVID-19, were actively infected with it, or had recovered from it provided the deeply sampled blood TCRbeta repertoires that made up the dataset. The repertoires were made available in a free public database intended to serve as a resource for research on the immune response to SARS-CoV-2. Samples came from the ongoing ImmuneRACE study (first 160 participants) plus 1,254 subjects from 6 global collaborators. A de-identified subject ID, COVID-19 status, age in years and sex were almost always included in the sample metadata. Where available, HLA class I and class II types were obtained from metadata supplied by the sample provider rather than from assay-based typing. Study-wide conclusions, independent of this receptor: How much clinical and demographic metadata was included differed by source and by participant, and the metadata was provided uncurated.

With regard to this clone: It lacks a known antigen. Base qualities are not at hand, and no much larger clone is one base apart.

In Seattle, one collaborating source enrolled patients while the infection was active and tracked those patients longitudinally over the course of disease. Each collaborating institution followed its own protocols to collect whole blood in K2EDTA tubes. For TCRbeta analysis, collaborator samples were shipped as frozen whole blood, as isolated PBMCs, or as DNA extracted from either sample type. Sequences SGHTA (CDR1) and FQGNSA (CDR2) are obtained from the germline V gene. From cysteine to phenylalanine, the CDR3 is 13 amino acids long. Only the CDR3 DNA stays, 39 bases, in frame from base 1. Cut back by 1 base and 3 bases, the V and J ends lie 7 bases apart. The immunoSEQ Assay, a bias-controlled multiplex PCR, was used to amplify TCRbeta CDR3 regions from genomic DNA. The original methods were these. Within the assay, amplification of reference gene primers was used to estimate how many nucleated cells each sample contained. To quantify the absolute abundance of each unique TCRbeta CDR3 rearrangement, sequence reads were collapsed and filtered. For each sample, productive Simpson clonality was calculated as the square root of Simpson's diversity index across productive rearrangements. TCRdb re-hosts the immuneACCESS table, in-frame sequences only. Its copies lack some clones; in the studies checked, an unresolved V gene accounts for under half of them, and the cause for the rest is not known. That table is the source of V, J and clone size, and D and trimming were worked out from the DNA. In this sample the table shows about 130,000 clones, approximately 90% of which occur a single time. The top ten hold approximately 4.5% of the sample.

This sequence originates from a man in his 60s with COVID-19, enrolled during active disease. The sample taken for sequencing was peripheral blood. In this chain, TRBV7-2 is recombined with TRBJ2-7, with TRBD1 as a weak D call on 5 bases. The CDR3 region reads CASSLGQIYEQYF. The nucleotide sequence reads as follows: TGTGCCAGCAGCTTAGGACAGATCTACGAGCAGTACTTC.